A selection of T cell receptor beta chains follows, all from one sample in a study of blood T cell repertoires in COVID-19. Assay: immunoSEQ multiplex PCR; the TCRdb copy retains only in-frame clones and omits some. The sample carries some 270,000 clones, about four fifths recorded once. The specimen was peripheral blood. The receptor set was obtained from a person aged 70 to 85 with COVID-19, enrolled during active disease. CDR3s include the opening cysteine and the closing phenylalanine or tryptophan.

15 | TRBJ2-2 | TRBV6-5 | CASSPVTGGPGELFF
15 | TRBJ1-1 | TRBV2 | CASSPGQTMNTEAFF
18 | TRBJ1-5 | TRBV23-1 | CASSQYRDREEWDQPQHF
16 | TRBJ1-6 | TRBV28 | CASRPNLSSYNSPLHF
15 | TRBJ2-5 | TRBV18 | CASSLFELNQETQYF
19 | TRBJ2-1 | TRBV5-1 | CASSQEGRQRRTTYNEQFF
14 | TRBJ1-1 | TRBV4-1 | CASSHPTLGTEAFF
14 | TRBJ2-5 | TRBV27 | CASKGLAGRETQYF
15 | TRBJ2-1 | TRBV5-1 | CASSLEGSSYNEQFF
14 | TRBJ1-1 | TRBV18 | CASSPRQPNTEAFF
16 | TRBJ2-3 | TRBV6-2/TRBV6-3 | CASSYSRGQGADTQYF
13 | TRBJ2-2 | TRBV6-8 | CASTRVPGGELFF
16 | TRBJ2-5 | TRBV7-9 | CASSSPWAPSQETQYF
13 | TRBJ1-1 | TRBV19 | CASSPRGDTEAFF
16 | TRBJ2-3 | TRBV25-1 | CASSVGDRGRADTQYF
13 | TRBJ1-1 | TRBV12-3/TRBV12-4 | CASSLAVGTEAFF
16 | TRBJ2-5 | TRBV7-2 | CASSSPSRQAQETQYF
12 | TRBJ1-5 | TRBV28 | CATNRGNQPQHF
16 | TRBJ2-2 | TRBV20-1 | CSASAGLSKWAGELFF
13 | TRBJ2-3 | TRBV7-2 | CASRGDLLSTQYF
13 | TRBJ1-3 | TRBV10-3 | CAIRQSSGNTIYF
14 | TRBJ2-7 | TRBV27 | CASSLQASSYEQYF
16 | TRBJ1-5 | TRBV4-2 | CASSQGQQGSNQPQHF
17 | TRBJ2-7 | TRBV5-4 | CASSSGLAVQPSYEQYF
14 | TRBJ1-4 | TRBV6-5 | CASQGSFTNEKLFF
20 | TRBJ2-5 | TRBV10-1 | CASSGAAPRPVVFRSETQYF
12 | TRBJ2-7 | TRBV5-6 | CASSLASGWKYF
16 | TRBJ1-4 | TRBV5-3 | CARSLGQGYTNEKLFF
13 | TRBJ2-3 | TRBV27 | CASIGQGWDTQYF
15 | TRBJ2-5 | TRBV6-6 | CASSYSNSGGETQYF
21 | TRBJ1-5 | TRBV6-2/TRBV6-3 | CASSYSLAVQGLGANNQPQHF
15 | TRBJ2-1 | TRBV5-1 | CASSLPTGDYNEQFF
14 | TRBJ1-6 | TRBV20-1 | CSASPDQAGSPLHF
18 | TRBJ1-3 | TRBV2 | CASSEGSGGSIVRNTIYF
17 | TRBJ1-3 | TRBV7-8 | CASSLLPGQGSGNTIYF
16 | TRBJ1-6 | TRBV28 | CASSLAVLSYNSPLHF
15 | TRBJ1-4 | TRBV7-9 | CASSLAGTGNEKLFF
14 | TRBJ1-5 | TRBV7-2 | CASSLGTGPQPQHF
12 | TRBJ2-2 | TRBV7-9 | CASSITAGELFF
13 | TRBJ1-2 | TRBV30 | CAWSADRGYGYTF
15 | TRBJ2-3 | TRBV9 | CASSGEYSSTDTQYF
11 | TRBJ1-2 | TRBV20-1 | CSARSGRGYTF
14 | TRBJ2-1 | TRBV7-6 | CASSLVPRGNEQFF
12 | TRBJ2-3 | TRBV11-3 | CASSHPRLTQYF
18 | TRBJ1-1 | TRBV10-2 | CASSDLPPLTSLNTEAFF
13 | TRBJ1-1 | TRBV3-1/TRBV3-2 | CASSQPLLAEAFF
14 | TRBJ2-7 | TRBV7-2 | CASSLVWGAYEQYF
12 | TRBJ2-7 | TRBV6-5 | CASSTGVSEQYF
16 | TRBJ1-5 | TRBV5-5 | CASSPRVGGGNQPQHF
15 | TRBJ2-5 | TRBV15 | CATSPQRQPQETQYF
16 | TRBJ1-5 | TRBV6-6 | CASSRGQSISNQPQHF
16 | TRBJ1-5 | TRBV7-9 | CASSPQDWGGDQPQHF
13 | TRBJ1-2 | TRBV19 | CASFDLFQGGYTF